The 9 T cell receptor beta chains below come from one sample, sequenced in a study of human T cells and chemical hapten exposure. Time point described: pre-sensitization, week 0. Stated treatment: therapeutic diphenylcyclopropenone sensitization with weekly scalp DPC. MiXCR, run by TCRdb on the RACE reads, gives a single entry per CDR3 protein. The sample contains 300,000 to 450,000 distinct CDR3 sequences, more than 4.5% of which appear only once. Sequenced material: whole blood, taken in connection with sensitization to the hapten diphenylcyclopropenone (DPC). The source is a woman aged 45-60 years with alopecia areata. Some clones in this sample may be carry-over from other donors' samples.

The chain employs TRBV5-5 and TRBJ1-5, with D possibly TRBD1 on 5 matching bases. Germline loops: CDR1 SGHKS, CDR2 YYEKEE (reference sequence). CDR3 length: 14 amino acids. V was clipped by 6 bases and J by 3 bases, with 13 bases between them. The CDR3 loop is CASKQAMNNQPQHF. In DNA form, the CDR3 reads TGTGCCAGCAAACAGGCTATGAACAATCAGCCCCAGCATTTT.

At least ten counts were recorded for this clonotype. V and J are TRBV7-2 and TRBJ2-1, with 10 bases identical to TRBD2. Germline V CDR1 and CDR2: SGHTA, FQGNSA. Trimming at V came to 0 bases and at J to 7 bases, leaving 3 bases not matched to a gene. CDR3 length: 15 residues. The CDR3: CASSLAPSGRNEQFF. CDR3 in DNA: TGTGCCAGCAGCTTAGCCCCTAGCGGGAGAAATGAGCAGTTCTTC.

This clonotype was observed at least ten times. The chain recombines TRBV6-2 or TRBV6-3 with TRBJ2-1; 9 positions match TRBD2. The V segment lost 5 bases and the J segment 10 bases; nucleotides outside the gene matches: 9. The CDR3 has 14 residues. Germline V gene sequence: CDR1 MNHEY, CDR2 SVGEGT. CDR3 bases: TGTGCCAGCAGTCCGTTAGCGGGAGTAGAGGAGCAGTTCTTC. Protein sequence: CASSPLAGVEEQFF.

The chain is built from TRBV20-1 and TRBJ2-3; D assignment may be TRBD1 or TRBD2 (6 bases each). CDR3 size: 15 residues. Trimming removed 6 bases from V and 3 bases from J, with 19 bases in between. The V gene's germline CDR1 is DFQATT and CDR2 SNEGSKA (reference sequence). CDR3 in amino acids: CSARPAGGATDTQYF. The CDR3 region has the DNA TGCAGTGCCCGGCCAGCCGGGGGCGCGACAGATACGCAGTATTTT.

This clonotype was recorded at least ten times. This rearrangement joins TRBV9 to TRBJ2-7; D is perhaps TRBD2 (6 bases). Germline V gene data show CDR1 as SGDLS and CDR2 as YYNGEE. The CDR3 is 15 amino acids. V was shortened by 0 bases and J by 3 bases, with 13 bases between the two germline ends. In DNA, the CDR3 is TGTGCCAGCAGCGTAGCGCCGGGACTTAACTACGAGCAGTACTTC. Protein: CASSVAPGLNYEQYF.

The chain carries TRBV23-1 and TRBJ2-7; TRBD1 matches at 9 bases. TRBV23-1 is annotated as an ORF whose role is uncertain. With V trimmed by 7 bases and J by 5 bases, 21 bases remained unmatched. The CDR3 is 18 amino acids. CDR3 nucleotides: TGCGCCAGCACCCACCCGGGACAGGGCGCGCAAATACCCCACGAGCAGTACTTC. It specifies CASTHPGQGAQIPHEQYF.

This clonotype was observed many times. The rearrangement joins TRBV3-1 to TRBJ2-7; D gene unclear. Trimming left V 4 bases short and J 2 bases short, with 12 bases between. There are 14 residues in the CDR3. Germline V lookup: CDR1 LGHDT, CDR2 YNNKEL (reference sequence). In DNA, the CDR3 is TGTGCCAGCAGCCTCCGACCGTCTACCTACGAGCAGTACTTC. Protein product: CASSLRPSTYEQYF.

The chain employs TRBV24-1 and TRBJ2-5; TRBD1 aligns across 9 bases. Per germline, CDR1 KGHDR and CDR2 SFDVKD. This CDR3 comprises 16 residues. Germline trimming cut 1 base from V and 5 bases from J; bases unmatched to any gene: 7. CDR3 sequence reads: CATSDLLQGASETQYF. DNA of the CDR3: TGTGCCACCAGTGATTTACTACAGGGGGCTAGTGAGACCCAGTACTTC.

This clonotype has ten or more counts. The chain carries TRBV2 and TRBJ2-7, with 7 bases that match TRBD1. The CDR3 contains 16 residues. Germline loops: CDR1 SNHLY, CDR2 FYNNEI. J lost 4 bases, V lost 0 bases, and 9 bases had no gene match. The CDR3 loop reads CASSEAKGGSLYEQYF. In DNA form, the CDR3 reads TGTGCCAGCAGTGAAGCCAAAGGGGGCAGCCTGTACGAGCAGTACTTC. Using reference TRBV2 and TRBJ2-7 for the parts outside the CDR3, the full variable domain is EPEVTQTPSHQVTQMGQEVILRCVPISNHLYFYWYRQILGQKVEFLVSFYNNEISEKSEIFDDQFSVERPDGSNFTLKIRSTKLEDSAMYFCASSEAKGGSLYEQYFGPGTRLTVT.